This T cell receptor beta chain appears in the sequencing data of a study of CD8 T cells in Susac syndrome. Random hexamers were used to reverse transcribe about 0.5 to 1 ug of RNA. TCR beta CDR3 was amplified by immunoSEQ covering 54 Vbeta and 13 Jbeta. TCRdb redid the calling of the immunoSEQ multiplex PCR reads with MiXCR, one entry per CDR3 protein. The sample records around 270,000 distinct CDR3 sequences, approximately 85% being singletons. The study's findings and limits: By the study's own acknowledgment, its TCR sequencing and HLA analysis included relatively few individuals.

This clonotype was seen a single time. The antigen is undetermined. TEMRA cells were enriched by FACS, and CD4+ and CD8+ T cells were negatively isolated. Input material: CD8+ T cells from PBMCs. This clonotype was sampled from a human donor with multiple sclerosis.

The DNA for the CDR3 is TGTGCCAGCAGCTTAAGTCTGGAAACCTCCTACAATGAGCAGTTCTTC. Its protein is CASSLSLETSYNEQFF. This chain links TRBV7-3 with TRBJ2-1; D gene ambiguous. CDR3 length equals 16 residues. Trimming took off 1 base at V and 0 bases at J, with 10 bases between the two ends. Germline V lookup: CDR1 SGHTA, CDR2 FQGTGA.